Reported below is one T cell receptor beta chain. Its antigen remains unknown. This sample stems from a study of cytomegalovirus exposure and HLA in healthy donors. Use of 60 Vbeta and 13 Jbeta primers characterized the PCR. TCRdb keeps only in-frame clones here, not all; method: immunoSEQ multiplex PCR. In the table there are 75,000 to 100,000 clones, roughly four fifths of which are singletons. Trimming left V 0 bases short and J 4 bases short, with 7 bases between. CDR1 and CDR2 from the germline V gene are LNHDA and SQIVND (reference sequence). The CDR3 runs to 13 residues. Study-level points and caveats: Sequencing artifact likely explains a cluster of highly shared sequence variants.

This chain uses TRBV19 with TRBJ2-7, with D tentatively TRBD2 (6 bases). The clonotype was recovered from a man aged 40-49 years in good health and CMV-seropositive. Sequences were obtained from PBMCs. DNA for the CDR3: TGTGCCAGTAGTATAGATCGGGGGTACGAGCAGTACTTC. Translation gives CASSIDRGYEQYF.